This T cell receptor (beta chain) was captured by sequencing in a study of early T cells in non-severe SARS-CoV-2 infection. The CDR3 is 14 residues long. J was trimmed by 8 bases and V by 6 bases; bases with no gene match: 9. Germline-derived CDR1 and CDR2 are SGHTA and FQGTGA. Study findings and constraints: Private and CD4 specificities were missed by VDJdb matching, which favored anti-spike CD8 responses.

Individual cDNA molecules received unique molecular identifiers during library preparation. Via MiXCR, TCRdb re-called the 5' RACE reads, giving one row per CDR3 protein. This table holds 37,000 or so distinct CDR3 sequences, 5.8% found once. Concerning this clonotype: No antigen is known for it.

Source material: whole blood. This chain uses TRBV7-3 with TRBJ2-1; 8 nucleotides match TRBD2. The sequence was collected from an adult who was a healthcare worker with PCR-confirmed SARS-CoV-2 infection or an uninfected control (not recorded which). CDR3 loop: CASSSGLARDEQFF. The CDR3 DNA follows: TGTGCCAGCAGTTCTGGACTAGCTCGGGATGAGCAGTTCTTC.